Below are 9 T cell receptor beta chains sequenced from a single sample in a study of identical twins listed by TCRdb under 2016. The receptor library was made with 5' RACE. TCRdb lists the instrument as Illumina HiSeq 2000. TCRdb trimmed public reads at Q25 via fastp, called clones via MiXCR and kept in-frame beta chains. Under each unique CDR3 protein, matching rows form one entry showing the most common genes and DNA. This sample is represented by 690,000 or so distinct CDR3 sequences; under 9% of them were singletons. Around 0.98% of the sample is taken by the ten largest. These sequences were also reported in another study, on yellow fever vaccine responses in identical twins.

The specimen was PBMCs. The receptors were sampled from a woman younger than 30 in good health.

This clonotype was seen repeatedly, ten times or more. This chain links TRBV7-8 with TRBJ2-5, with D unresolved. V shed 1 base and J shed 5 bases, with 11 bases lying between them. The CDR3 has 14 residues. Germline values: CDR1 SGHVS, CDR2 FQNEAQ. CDR3 bases: TGTGCCAGCAGCTTAGAGGCTAGGTCGGAGACCCAGTACTTC. Translation gives CASSLEARSETQYF.

The genes are TRBV10-3 and TRBJ2-1, with 11 bases fitting TRBD2. The germline V gene has CDR1 ENHRY and CDR2 SYGVKD. The V segment lost 10 bases and the J segment 0 bases; nucleotides outside the gene matches: 8. CDR3 length: 16 amino acids. The CDR3 region is CATAPTSGGSYNEQFF. DNA for the CDR3: TGTGCCACCGCCCCTACTAGCGGGGGCTCCTACAATGAGCAGTTCTTC.

This clonotype was observed a few times. This rearrangement joins TRBV7-2 to TRBJ2-3, with D maybe TRBD2 (6 bases). Trimming shortened V by 11 bases and J by 6 bases, and 12 bases separated the two germline ends. Germline-derived CDR1 and CDR2 are SGHTA and FQGNSA. The CDR3 loop spans 11 amino acids. The CDR3 DNA is TGTGCCGGGGGAGGTTTGGATACGCAGTATTTT. Translation: CAGGGLDTQYF.

This clonotype was detected many times. The chain joins TRBV4-1 to TRBJ2-7; 9 bases align to TRBD2. Germline lookup yields CDR1 MGHRA and CDR2 YSYEKL. The CDR3 consists of 16 residues. V trimming: 4 bases; J trimming: 1 base; junction bases outside the gene matches: 8. CDR3 in amino acids: CASSPQRGLASYEQYF. DNA of the CDR3: TGCGCCAGCAGCCCCCAAAGGGGACTAGCTTCCTACGAGCAGTACTTC.

The chain links TRBV6-5 to TRBJ1-6, with 9 bases identical to TRBD1. CDR1 is MNHEY, CDR2 SVGAGI, per germline. The length of the CDR3 is 11 residues. Trimming cost V 6 bases and J 17 bases; bases outside gene matches: 5. CDR3 DNA sequence: TGTGCCAGCAGGGCACAGGGGGCAGTCCACTTT. Amino acid sequence: CASRAQGAVHF.

A few counts support this clonotype. The gene calls are TRBV7-8 and TRBJ2-1; D unresolved. The germline CDR1 and CDR2 sequences are SGHVS and FQNEAQ. V was shortened by 5 bases and J by 6 bases, with 11 bases between the two germline ends. This CDR3 has 13 amino acids. The CDR3 reads CASSPGPSNEQFF. In DNA form, the CDR3 reads TGTGCCAGCAGCCCCGGACCTTCCAATGAGCAGTTCTTC.

The gene calls are TRBV4-2 and TRBJ2-1, with D perhaps matching TRBD2 (6 bases). The CDR3 covers 13 residues. Germline lookup yields CDR1 LGHNA and CDR2 YNFKEQ. The V end was cut by 0 bases, the J end by 14 bases, with 14 bases between. The CDR3 DNA follows: TGTGCCAGCAGCCAAGAGGCCGGGACTTGGAAGTTCTTC. Residues: CASSQEAGTWKFF.

This chain connects TRBV3-1 to TRBJ2-1, with D unresolved. The CDR3 contains 13 residues. The ends were cut back, 1 base at V and 9 bases at J, with 10 bases in the middle. Looked up from germline, CDR1 is LGHDT and CDR2 is YNNKEL (reference sequence). The CDR3 sequence is CASSQVQFGEQFF. The CDR3 DNA follows: TGTGCCAGCAGCCAAGTCCAGTTCGGTGAGCAGTTCTTC.

This rearrangement joins TRBV19 to TRBJ2-5; D is unclear. CDR1 is LNHDA and CDR2 is SQIVND in the germline V gene (reference sequence). This CDR3 contains 14 residues. V shed 3 bases and J shed 5 bases, with 13 bases lying between them. The DNA of the CDR3 is TGTGCCAGTAGTATTGACTGGGCATTTGAGACCCAGTACTTC. This translates into CASSIDWAFETQYF. The full variable domain, in which reference TRBV19 and TRBJ2-5 provide the parts outside the CDR3, is DGGITQSPKYLFRKEGQNVTLSCEQNLNHDAMYWYRQDPGQGLRLIYYSQIVNDFQKGDIAEGYSVSREKKESFPLTVTSAQKNPTAFYLCASSIDWAFETQYFGPGTRLLVL.